This T cell receptor (beta chain) was recorded in a study of regulatory T cells in long-lasting Graves disease. General study points: Samples came from peripheral blood alone, without thyroid tissue.

Building the TCR beta libraries relied on iRepertoire HTBI primers, and CDR3 regions underwent Arm-PCR. TCRdb passed the multiplex PCR reads through MiXCR, listing each CDR3 protein once. The data contain about 530,000 distinct CDR3 sequences, around 15% of them singletons. Note on this clonotype: What it binds is unknown.

The CDR3 has 17 amino acids. Germline V lookup: CDR1 SGHAT, CDR2 FQNNGV. The trim removed 5 bases at V and 1 base at J, leaving 7 bases unmatched. Sample time point: newly diagnosed GD, antithyroid drugs for less than 3 months. The authors made the TCR library using RNA they extracted from PBMCs. Separately, the same data were catalogued under a study of T cells in Graves' hyperthyroidism and ophthalmopathy. As that study records: It was considered stable Graves' hyperthyroidism when ophthalmopathy did not progress within 18 months. A 13 V-J signature model discriminated ophthalmopathy versus stable hyperthyroidism.

The rearrangement joins TRBV11-2 to TRBJ1-5; 11 nucleotides line up with TRBD1. Sequences were derived from peripheral blood mononuclear cells (PBMCs), sampled at new diagnosis, from a patient treated with antithyroid drugs. This receptor was identified in a woman aged 35-60 years with Graves disease. CDR3 residues: CASSQGQGAWSNQPQHF. CDR3 in DNA: TGTGCCAGCAGCCAAGGACAGGGGGCATGGAGCAATCAGCCCCAGCATTTT.